Below, 7 T cell receptor beta chains from the same sample are listed, as sequenced in a study of vaccination and CD4 T cells after COVID-19. Scientists ran DNA taken from cultured CD4+ T cells through the Oncomine TCR Beta short-read assay for sequencing. TCRdb re-analysed the PCR reads in MiXCR, keeping a single row per CDR3 protein. The sample holds just under 20,000 distinct CDR3 sequences, around 40% seen once. Indicated treatment: approximately nine-day PBMC culture with coronavirus spike peptide pools or control peptides (ViraFEST assay). These receptors have no identified antigens. Sequencing used CD4+ T cells from blood, cultured in vitro, obtained before SARS-CoV-2 vaccination. The receptors derive from a human donor who received a COVID-19 vaccine.

A word on this clonotype: A read error may produce the germline difference seen at one junction end. This chain uses TRBV5-3 with TRBJ1-5, with D maybe TRBD1 (5 bases). TRBV5-3 is sorted into the ORF group, with uncertain function. CDR3 length: 18 residues. The CDR3 DNA reads as TGTGCCAGCAGCTTGTTTTTCATCCGACAGAACCGCAATCAGCCCCAGCATTTT. This encodes CASSLFFIRQNRNQPQHF.

This clonotype was observed a few times. The chain uses TRBV7-9 and TRBJ1-6; 11 bases are shared with TRBD1. CDR3 length: 15 amino acids. CDR1 is SEHNR and CDR2 is FQNEAQ in the germline V gene (reference sequence). With V trimmed by 1 base and J by 9 bases, 2 bases remained unmatched. This CDR3 is CASSLDGTGGSPLHF. The CDR3 DNA reads as TGTGCCAGCAGCTTAGATGGGACAGGGGGTTCACCCCTCCACTTT.

This clonotype was observed a handful of times. The rearrangement joins TRBV2 to TRBJ2-5; unclear D gene. Germline V gives CDR1 SNHLY, CDR2 FYNNEI. Between the trimmed V and J ends, which lost 7 bases and 5 bases, there was a span of 17 bases. The CDR3 has 14 amino acids. CDR3: CASTRAAQVETQYF. The CDR3 DNA reads TGTGCCAGCACCCGGGCCGCCCAGGTGGAGACCCAGTACTTC.

This clonotype appeared once. The chain uses TRBV5-1 and TRBJ2-2; 8 bases are a match to TRBD1. Trimming cost V 4 bases and J 6 bases; bases outside gene matches: 8. Germline V gene lookup returns CDR1 SGHRS and CDR2 YFSETQ. The CDR3 totals 15 residues. The chain's CDR3 is CASSTRTGPAGELFF. CDR3 nucleotides: TGCGCCAGCAGCACCCGGACAGGGCCGGCCGGGGAGCTGTTTTTT.

V usage is TRBV5-1 and J usage is TRBJ2-1; 8 bases align to TRBD2. This CDR3 is 13 amino acids long. Trimming cost V 5 bases and J 5 bases; bases outside gene matches: 3. The germline V gene has CDR1 SGHRS and CDR2 YFSETQ. The CDR3 loop is CASRLAVDNEQFF. As DNA, the CDR3 is TGCGCCAGCAGACTAGCGGTAGACAATGAGCAGTTCTTC.

This clonotype was detected a few times. V usage is TRBV7-3 and J usage is TRBJ1-3; weak D call: TRBD1 (5 bases). V was shortened by 5 bases and J by 3 bases, with 11 bases between the two germline ends. Germline lookup yields CDR1 SGHTA and CDR2 FQGTGA. The CDR3 totals 14 residues. CDR3 in DNA: TGTGCCAGCAGCCCGGGGGACGGTGGAAACACCATATATTTT. This gives the protein CASSPGDGGNTIYF.

The chain recombines TRBV5-1 with TRBJ1-2; D is unclear. Per the germline V gene, CDR1 is SGHRS and CDR2 is YFSETQ. This CDR3 has 12 residues. The V end was cut by 5 bases, the J end by 0 bases, with 5 bases between. The CDR3 loop is CASRLTNYGYTF. CDR3 coding DNA: TGCGCCAGCAGACTAACTAACTATGGCTACACCTTC.